Each of the 27 T cell receptor beta chains below was sequenced from the same sample in a study of blood T cell repertoires in COVID-19 (dated by TCRdb to about 2020). Library construction relied on the immunoSEQ multiplex PCR assay. TCRdb stores this immuneACCESS table with in-frame sequences only. Part of the clones is absent; in the studies checked, under half of the shortfall reflects unresolved V genes, and no reason is known for the rest. For this sample there are about 170,000 clones; around 82% appear just once. The ten largest clones take up roughly 11% of the sample. The material sequenced was peripheral blood. These receptors came from a man in his 70s with active or convalescent COVID-19.

The chain couples TRBV5-1 to TRBJ1-1; D is possibly TRBD1 (6 bases). Germline V gene lookup returns CDR1 SGHRS and CDR2 YFSETQ. V lost 4 bases and J lost 0, with 10 bases in between. This CDR3 is 14 amino acids long. In DNA form, the CDR3 reads TGCGCCAGCAGCCCGGACAGAATGAACACTGAAGCTTTCTTT. Its translation: CASSPDRMNTEAFF.

The chain links TRBV3-1 (or the pseudogene TRBV3-2) to TRBJ1-3; maybe TRBD1 (6 bases). The CDR3 covers 14 residues. V gave up 7 bases and J gave up 4 bases, with 14 bases separating them. Germline lookup yields CDR1 LGHDT and CDR2 YNNKEL (reference sequence). This chain's CDR3 is CASNPGHTGNTIYF. DNA of the CDR3: TGTGCCAGCAACCCGGGACATACAGGAAACACCATATATTTT.

The chain is built from TRBV10-1 and TRBJ2-5; 10 nucleotides line up with TRBD1. The V and J ends lost 5 bases and 1 base, in that order; junction bases with no gene match: 4. In germline, CDR1 is WNHNN, CDR2 SYGVQD (reference sequence). The CDR3 totals 15 residues. The CDR3 sequence is CASSSGQGPQETQYF. The CDR3 region has the DNA TGCGCCAGCAGTTCGGGACAGGGGCCCCAAGAGACCCAGTACTTC.

This clone was seen a few times. The V gene is TRBV6-1, the J gene TRBJ1-2; TRBD1 aligns across 10 bases. The CDR3 sequence is 13 residues long. The trim removed 2 bases at V and 8 bases at J, leaving 2 bases unmatched. Germline values: CDR1 MNHNS, CDR2 SASEGT. The CDR3 loop reads CASSEPGQGGYTF. CDR3 nucleotides: TGTGCCAGCAGTGAACCGGGACAGGGGGGCTACACCTTC.

The V gene is TRBV2, the J gene TRBJ2-3, with 8 nucleotides matching TRBD2. This CDR3 is built from 17 residues. The V gene end was trimmed by 0 bases and the J gene end by 0 bases; junction bases not matched to a gene: 5. Per the germline V gene, CDR1 is SNHLY and CDR2 is FYNNEI. The CDR3 is CASSEALSGTSTDTQYF. CDR3 DNA sequence: TGTGCCAGCAGTGAAGCGCTTAGCGGGACTAGCACAGATACGCAGTATTTT.

This chain links TRBV18 with TRBJ2-2; 8 positions agree with TRBD2. This CDR3 contains 15 residues. V gave up 3 bases and J gave up 4 bases; unmatched junction bases: 4. CDR1 and CDR2 (germline): KGHSH, LQKENI. The CDR3 is CASSPGTRGTGELFF. The CDR3 bases are TGTGCCAGCTCACCCGGGACTAGAGGCACCGGGGAGCTGTTTTTT.

V is TRBV5-1 and J is TRBJ1-4, with 9 bases aligning to TRBD1. The CDR3 length is 15 residues. V gave up 2 bases and J gave up 5 bases; unmatched junction bases: 4. Per the germline V gene, CDR1 is SGHRS and CDR2 is YFSETQ. The CDR3 sequence: CASSLSGTGNEKLFF. CDR3 in DNA: TGCGCCAGCAGCTTATCCGGGACAGGGAATGAAAAACTGTTTTTT.

This chain links TRBV7-2 with TRBJ1-4; TRBD1 might be the D (6 bases). With 1 base removed from V and 4 bases from J, the gap between germline ends came to 16 bases. The length of the CDR3 is 17 residues. Germline CDR1 and CDR2: SGHTA and FQGNSA. CDR3 nucleotide sequence: TGTGCCAGCAGCTTAGTCCCTTTCGGCAGGGGTAATGAAAAACTGTTTTTT. Translating gives CASSLVPFGRGNEKLFF. Filled out from reference TRBV7-2 and TRBJ1-4, the complete variable domain reads GAGVSQSPSNKVTEKGKDVELRCDPISGHTALYWYRQSLGQGLEFLIYFQGNSAPDKSGLPSDRFSAERTGGSVSTLTIQRTQQEDSAVYLCASSLVPFGRGNEKLFFGSGTQLSVL.

The rearrangement joins TRBV19 to TRBJ1-1; D call uncertain. The CDR3 totals 12 residues. Germline CDR1 reads LNHDA; CDR2 reads SQIVND (reference sequence). V lost 0 bases and J lost 9, with 8 bases in between. The CDR3 spells CASSIDRQKAFF. In nucleotides, the CDR3 is TGTGCCAGTAGTATAGATCGTCAGAAAGCTTTCTTT.

The genes are TRBV11-3 and TRBJ2-2; TRBD2 matches at 13 bases. Germline V lookup: CDR1 SGHNT, CDR2 YENEEA. V shed 4 bases, J shed 4 bases, and the junction held 3 bases outside the gene matches. There are 16 residues in the CDR3. The CDR3 DNA reads as TGTGCCAGCAGCTCAAGGACTAGCGGGAGCACCGGGGAGCTGTTTTTT. Protein: CASSSRTSGSTGELFF.

This clone came up once. The CDR3 nucleotides read TGTGCCAGCAGCCTCTCGAGCAGCGGGGGGTACAATGAGCAGTTCTTC. As protein: CASSLSSSGGYNEQFF. The chain couples TRBV3-1 (or the pseudogene TRBV3-2) to TRBJ2-1; TRBD2 matches at 9 bases. The junction had 8 bases not matched to a gene; V was cut back by 4 bases and J by 4 bases. The CDR3 is made up of 16 amino acids. Germline V lookup: CDR1 LGHDT, CDR2 YNNKEL (reference sequence).

The rearrangement links TRBV2 to TRBJ1-1, with 8 bases that match TRBD1. CDR1 is SNHLY, CDR2 FYNNEI, per germline. Germline trimming cut 4 bases from V and 7 bases from J; bases unmatched to any gene: 8. The CDR3 length is 14 residues. The CDR3 DNA is TGTGCCAGCAGTGTATGGGGACAGGCCTTTGAAGCTTTCTTT. It specifies CASSVWGQAFEAFF. Complete variable domain (other parts from reference TRBV2 and TRBJ1-1): EPEVTQTPSHQVTQMGQEVILRCVPISNHLYFYWYRQILGQKVEFLVSFYNNEISEKSEIFDDQFSVERPDGSNFTLKIRSTKLEDSAMYFCASSVWGQAFEAFFGQGTRLTVV.

The chain combines TRBV27 with TRBJ2-2; 9 bases line up with TRBD2. From germline, CDR1 is MNHEY and CDR2 SMNVEV (reference sequence). V lost 8 bases, J lost 1 base, and 11 bases stayed unmatched. This CDR3 is 17 amino acids long. In DNA form, the CDR3 reads TGTGCCAGCCGTGCAAGAGCGGGGGGATGGAACACCGGGGAGCTGTTTTTT. Amino acids: CASRARAGGWNTGELFF.

The chain employs TRBV7-1 and TRBJ2-5; D is uncertain. TRBV7-1 is placed among ORFs of uncertain function. This CDR3 has 24 residues. V was pared by 2 bases and J by 0 bases, with 37 bases between. The CDR3 DNA is TGTGCCAGCAGCTCAAACCTACTTGGGTACCGCCAATCCGGAGCCCAGCTGTACCAAGAGACCCAGTACTTC. It codes for CASSSNLLGYRQSGAQLYQETQYF.

This chain links TRBV29-1 with TRBJ2-7; TRBD2 might be the D (5 bases). This CDR3 region has 12 residues. Between the trimmed V and J ends, which lost 4 bases and 7 bases, there was a span of 14 bases. Germline loops: CDR1 SQVTM, CDR2 ANQGSEA. The CDR3 region has the DNA TGCAGCGTTGTTATGGACTCGGGAGAGCAGTACTTC. This translates into CSVVMDSGEQYF.

The chain employs TRBV10-2 and TRBJ2-1; weak D call: TRBD1 (6 bases). The CDR3 length is 16 residues. Trimming stripped 8 bases from V and 5 bases from J, with 22 bases between. CDR1 WSHSY and CDR2 SAAADI come from the germline V gene. CDR3 loop: CASARPGHPTNNEQFF. The CDR3 DNA reads TGCGCCAGCGCCCGCCCGGGACATCCGACGAACAATGAGCAGTTCTTC.

In DNA form, the CDR3 reads TGTGCCAGCAGCCCCCTGGCGGTGGACAATAGCAATCAGCCCCAGCATTTT. This sequence encodes CASSPLAVDNSNQPQHF. The chain joins TRBV5-8 to TRBJ1-5, with D maybe TRBD1 (5 bases). Germline CDR1 reads SGHTS; CDR2 reads YDEGEE. Trimming shortened V by 4 bases and J by 0 bases, and 17 bases separated the two germline ends. This CDR3 is built from 17 residues.

For this clone: Other DNA sequences from this sample encode an identical CDR3 as well. The V gene is TRBV5-5, the J gene TRBJ1-2; D may be TRBD1 (5 bases). The CDR3 runs 14 residues. V was shortened by 0 bases and J by 2 bases, with 8 bases between the two germline ends. Germline V CDR1 and CDR2: SGHKS, YYEKEE (reference sequence). CDR3 amino acids: CASSLGGGNYGYTF. CDR3 bases: TGTGCCAGCAGCTTGGGTGGGGGGAACTATGGCTACACCTTC.

This rearrangement joins TRBV12-3 or TRBV12-4 to TRBJ1-2; weak D call: TRBD1 (5 bases). The CDR3 consists of 13 residues. V lost 7 bases, J lost 8 bases, and 17 bases lay in between. The CDR3 DNA reads as TGTGCCAGCACCTATGGGGCAGGGCACGGCTACACCTTC. This sequence encodes CASTYGAGHGYTF.

This chain uses TRBV28 with TRBJ1-2; D unresolved. This CDR3 contains 14 residues. In germline, CDR1 is MDHEN, CDR2 SYDVKM. Trimming removed 5 bases from V and 4 bases from J, with 14 bases in between. The CDR3 DNA sequence: TGTGCCAGCAGTACCGCCGGGAAAGGCTATGGCTACACCTTC. The encoded protein is CASSTAGKGYGYTF.

The chain has TRBV27 and TRBJ2-7; 9 nucleotides line up with TRBD1. With V trimmed by 3 bases and J by 1 base, 1 base remained unmatched. Germline V gives CDR1 MNHEY, CDR2 SMNVEV (reference sequence). The CDR3 extends over 14 amino acids. The CDR3: CASSFGTGSYEQYF. CDR3 bases: TGTGCCAGCAGTTTCGGGACAGGGTCCTACGAGCAGTACTTC.

This chain links TRBV7-2 with TRBJ2-1, with D possibly being TRBD2 (6 bases). V shed 5 bases and J shed 2 bases, with 13 bases lying between them. Germline values: CDR1 SGHTA, CDR2 FQGNSA. The CDR3 runs to 15 residues. In nucleotides, the CDR3 is TGTGCCAGCAGCCCGAGCGGGTCCACCTACAATGAGCAGTTCTTC. Residues: CASSPSGSTYNEQFF.

The J gene is TRBJ1-1, the V gene TRBV18; D is undetermined. The CDR3 is made up of 17 amino acids. Germline V gene sequence: CDR1 KGHSH, CDR2 LQKENI. V dropped 2 bases and J dropped 5 bases, with 21 bases sitting between them. The CDR3 here is CASSPSDKPRSGTEAFF. The CDR3 DNA reads as TGTGCCAGCTCACCAAGCGATAAACCGAGATCGGGGACTGAAGCTTTCTTT.

The chain combines TRBV28 with TRBJ1-2; possible D gene TRBD1, 5 bases. This CDR3 spans 12 amino acids. From germline, CDR1 is MDHEN and CDR2 SYDVKM. CDR3 in amino acids: CALGQPNYGYTF. Written as DNA, the CDR3 is TGTGCTCTGGGGCAACCTAACTATGGCTACACCTTC.

V is TRBV6-2 or TRBV6-3 and J is TRBJ2-7; 9 bases align to TRBD2. The CDR3 runs to 15 residues. Germline CDR1 reads MNHEY; CDR2 reads SVGEGT. J lost 2 bases, V lost 6 bases, and 8 bases had no gene match. CDR3: CASSPGLARTYEQYF. Written as DNA, the CDR3 is TGTGCCAGCAGCCCAGGACTAGCGCGGACCTACGAGCAGTACTTC.

This clone was observed a few times. The V gene is TRBV7-9, the J gene TRBJ1-4; D might be TRBD1 (5 bases). Trimming pared 3 bases from V and 6 bases from J, leaving 11 bases between. The CDR3 spans 14 residues. Germline CDR1 is SEHNR and CDR2 is FQNEAQ (reference sequence). CDR3 nucleotides: TGTGCCAGCAGCTTTTGGGGGGTTGATGAAAAACTGTTTTTT. It encodes CASSFWGVDEKLFF.

This clone has a single count. The chain links TRBV20-1 to TRBJ1-2; D unclear. CDR3 length: 9 residues. The germline V gene encodes CDR1 DFQATT and CDR2 SNEGSKA (reference sequence). CDR3 sequence (DNA): TGCAGCACGGGGTATGGCTACACCTTC. It encodes CSTGYGYTF.